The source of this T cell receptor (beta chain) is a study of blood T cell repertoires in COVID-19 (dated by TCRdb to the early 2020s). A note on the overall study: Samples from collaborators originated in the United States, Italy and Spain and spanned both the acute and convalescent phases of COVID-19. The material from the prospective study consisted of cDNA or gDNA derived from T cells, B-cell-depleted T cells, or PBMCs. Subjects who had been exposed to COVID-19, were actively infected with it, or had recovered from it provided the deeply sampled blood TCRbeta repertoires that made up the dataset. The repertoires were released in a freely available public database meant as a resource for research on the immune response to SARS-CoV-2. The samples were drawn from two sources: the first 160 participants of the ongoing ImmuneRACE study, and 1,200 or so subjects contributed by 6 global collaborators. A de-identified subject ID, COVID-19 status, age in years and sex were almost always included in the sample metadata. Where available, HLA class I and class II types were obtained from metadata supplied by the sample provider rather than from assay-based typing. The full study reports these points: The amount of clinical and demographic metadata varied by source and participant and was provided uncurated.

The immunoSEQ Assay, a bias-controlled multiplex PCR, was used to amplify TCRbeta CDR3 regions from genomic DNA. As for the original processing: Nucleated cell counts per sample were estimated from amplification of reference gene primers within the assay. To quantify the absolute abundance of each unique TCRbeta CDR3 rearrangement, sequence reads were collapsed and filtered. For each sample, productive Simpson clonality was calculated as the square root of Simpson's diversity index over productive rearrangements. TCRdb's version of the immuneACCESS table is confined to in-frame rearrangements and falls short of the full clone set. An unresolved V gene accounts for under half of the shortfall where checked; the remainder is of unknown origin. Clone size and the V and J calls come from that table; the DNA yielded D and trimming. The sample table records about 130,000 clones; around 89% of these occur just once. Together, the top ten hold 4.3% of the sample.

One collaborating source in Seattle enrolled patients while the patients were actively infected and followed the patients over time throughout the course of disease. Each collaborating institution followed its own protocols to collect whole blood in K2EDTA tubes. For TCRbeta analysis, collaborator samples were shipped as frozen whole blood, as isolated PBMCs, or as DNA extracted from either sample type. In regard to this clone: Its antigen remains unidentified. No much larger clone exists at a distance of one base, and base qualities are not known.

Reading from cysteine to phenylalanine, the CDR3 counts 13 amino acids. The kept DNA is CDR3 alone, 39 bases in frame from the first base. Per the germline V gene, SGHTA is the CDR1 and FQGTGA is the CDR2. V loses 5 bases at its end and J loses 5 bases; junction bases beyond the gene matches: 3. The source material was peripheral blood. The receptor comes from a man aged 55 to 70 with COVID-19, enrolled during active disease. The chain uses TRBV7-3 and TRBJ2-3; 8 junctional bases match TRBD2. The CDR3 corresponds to CASSQSGGDTQYF. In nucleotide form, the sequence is TGTGCCAGCAGCCAGAGCGGGGGAGATACGCAGTATTTT.